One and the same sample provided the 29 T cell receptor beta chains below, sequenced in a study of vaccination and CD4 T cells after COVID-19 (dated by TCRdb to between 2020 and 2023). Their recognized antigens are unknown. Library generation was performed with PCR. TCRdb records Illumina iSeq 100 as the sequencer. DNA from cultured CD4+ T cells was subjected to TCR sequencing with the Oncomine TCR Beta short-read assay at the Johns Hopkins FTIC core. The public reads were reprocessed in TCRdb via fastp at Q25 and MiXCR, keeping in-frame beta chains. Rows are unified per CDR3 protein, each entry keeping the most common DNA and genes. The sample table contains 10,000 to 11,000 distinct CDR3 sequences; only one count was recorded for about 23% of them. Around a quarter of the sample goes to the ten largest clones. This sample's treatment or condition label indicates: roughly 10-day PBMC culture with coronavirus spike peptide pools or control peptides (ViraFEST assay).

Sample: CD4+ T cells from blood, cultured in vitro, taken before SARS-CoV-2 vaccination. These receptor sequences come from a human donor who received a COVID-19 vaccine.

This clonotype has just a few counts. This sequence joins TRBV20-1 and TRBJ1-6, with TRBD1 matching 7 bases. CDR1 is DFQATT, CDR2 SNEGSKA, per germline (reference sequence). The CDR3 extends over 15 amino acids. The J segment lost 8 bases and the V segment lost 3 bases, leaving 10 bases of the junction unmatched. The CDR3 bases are TGCAGTGCTAGTACTCGCGACAGGGTCGATTCACCCCTCCACTTT. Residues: CSASTRDRVDSPLHF.

CDR3 amino acids: CASSPTGHQNTIYF. The CDR3 coding sequence is TGTGCCAGCAGCCCAACGGGACACCAAAACACCATATATTTT. The rearrangement joins TRBV7-9 to TRBJ1-3; TRBD1 might be the D (6 bases). V shed 5 bases and J shed 6 bases, with 14 bases lying between them. Per germline, CDR1 SEHNR and CDR2 FQNEAQ (reference sequence). This CDR3 spans 14 amino acids.

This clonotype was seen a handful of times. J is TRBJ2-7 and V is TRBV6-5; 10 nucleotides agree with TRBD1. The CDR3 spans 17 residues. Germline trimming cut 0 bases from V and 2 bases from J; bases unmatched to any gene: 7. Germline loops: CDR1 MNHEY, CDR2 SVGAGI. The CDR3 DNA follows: TGTGCCAGCAGTTACTCGAAGTCCGGACAGGGGGCCTACGAGCAGTACTTC. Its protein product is CASSYSKSGQGAYEQYF.

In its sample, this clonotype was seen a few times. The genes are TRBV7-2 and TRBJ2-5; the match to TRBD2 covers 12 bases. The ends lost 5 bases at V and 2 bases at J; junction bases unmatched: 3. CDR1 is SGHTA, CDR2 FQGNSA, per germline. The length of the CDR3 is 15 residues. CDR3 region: CASSRTSGVQETQYF. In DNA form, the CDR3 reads TGTGCCAGCAGCCGGACTAGCGGGGTGCAAGAGACCCAGTACTTC. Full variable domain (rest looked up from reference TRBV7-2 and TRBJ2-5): GAGVSQSPSNKVTEKGKDVELRCDPISGHTALYWYRQSLGQGLEFLIYFQGNSAPDKSGLPSDRFSAERTGGSVSTLTIQRTQQEDSAVYLCASSRTSGVQETQYFGPGTRLLVL.

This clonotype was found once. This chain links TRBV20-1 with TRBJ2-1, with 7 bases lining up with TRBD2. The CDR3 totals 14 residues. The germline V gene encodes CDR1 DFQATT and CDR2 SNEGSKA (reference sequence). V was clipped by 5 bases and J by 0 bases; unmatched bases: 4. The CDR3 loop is CSALSGVSYNEQFF. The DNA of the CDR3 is TGCAGTGCTCTGAGCGGGGTCTCCTACAATGAGCAGTTCTTC.

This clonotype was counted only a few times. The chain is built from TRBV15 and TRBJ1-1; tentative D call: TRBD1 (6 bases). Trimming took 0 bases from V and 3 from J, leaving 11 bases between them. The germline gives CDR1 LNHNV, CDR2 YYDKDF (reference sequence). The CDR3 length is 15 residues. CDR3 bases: TGTGCCACCAGCAGAGATTTTAAGGGGGACACTGAAGCTTTCTTT. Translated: CATSRDFKGDTEAFF.

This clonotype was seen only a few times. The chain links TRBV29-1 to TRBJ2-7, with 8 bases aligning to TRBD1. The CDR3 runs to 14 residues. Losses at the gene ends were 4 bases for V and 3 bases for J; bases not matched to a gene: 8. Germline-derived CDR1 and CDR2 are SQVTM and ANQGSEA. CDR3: CSVALSTGGYEQYF. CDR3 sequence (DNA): TGCAGCGTTGCTCTCTCCACAGGGGGCTACGAGCAGTACTTC.

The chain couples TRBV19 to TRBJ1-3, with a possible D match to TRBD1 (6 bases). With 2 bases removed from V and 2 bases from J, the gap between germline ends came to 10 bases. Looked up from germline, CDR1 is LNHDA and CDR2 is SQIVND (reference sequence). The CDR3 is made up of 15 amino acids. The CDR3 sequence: CASSIPGATGNTIYF. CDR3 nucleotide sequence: TGTGCCAGTAGTATACCAGGGGCGACTGGAAACACCATATATTTT.

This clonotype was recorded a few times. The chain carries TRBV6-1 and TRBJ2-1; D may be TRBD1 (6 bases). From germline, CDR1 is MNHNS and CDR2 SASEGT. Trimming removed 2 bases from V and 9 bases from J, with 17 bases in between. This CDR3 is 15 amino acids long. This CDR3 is CASSEQGNLIGEQFF. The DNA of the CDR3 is TGTGCCAGCAGTGAACAGGGGAACCTTATAGGTGAGCAGTTCTTC.

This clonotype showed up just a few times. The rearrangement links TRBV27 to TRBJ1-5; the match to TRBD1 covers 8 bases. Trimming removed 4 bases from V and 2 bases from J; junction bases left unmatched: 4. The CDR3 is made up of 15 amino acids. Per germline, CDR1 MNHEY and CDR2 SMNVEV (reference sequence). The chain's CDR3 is CASSSLTGGNQPQHF. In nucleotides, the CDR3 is TGTGCCAGCAGTTCCCTGACAGGGGGCAATCAGCCCCAGCATTTT.

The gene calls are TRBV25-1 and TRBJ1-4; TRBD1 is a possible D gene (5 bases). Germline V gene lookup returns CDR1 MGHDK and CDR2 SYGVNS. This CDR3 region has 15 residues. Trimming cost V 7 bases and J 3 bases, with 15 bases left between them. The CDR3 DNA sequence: TGTGCCAGCATCAATAGTGGGGGACCTAATGAAAAACTGTTTTTT. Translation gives CASINSGGPNEKLFF.

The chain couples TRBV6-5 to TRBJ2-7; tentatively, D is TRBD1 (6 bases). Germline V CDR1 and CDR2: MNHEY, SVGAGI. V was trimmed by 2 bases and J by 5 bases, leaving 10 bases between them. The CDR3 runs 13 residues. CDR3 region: CASSYDHRDEQYF. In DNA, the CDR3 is TGTGCCAGCAGTTACGATCACAGGGACGAGCAGTACTTC.

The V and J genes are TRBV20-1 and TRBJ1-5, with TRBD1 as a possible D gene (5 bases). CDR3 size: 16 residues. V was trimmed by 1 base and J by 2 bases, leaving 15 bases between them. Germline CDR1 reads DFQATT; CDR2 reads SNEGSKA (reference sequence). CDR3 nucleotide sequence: TGCAGTGCTAGAGTGGCTACAGGCGAGGGCAATCAGCCCCAGCATTTT. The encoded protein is CSARVATGEGNQPQHF.

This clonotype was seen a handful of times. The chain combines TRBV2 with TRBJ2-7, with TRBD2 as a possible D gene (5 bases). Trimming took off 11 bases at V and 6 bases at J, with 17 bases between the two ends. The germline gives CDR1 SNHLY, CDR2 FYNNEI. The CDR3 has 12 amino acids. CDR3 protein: CAGSTGFAEQYF. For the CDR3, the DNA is TGTGCCGGATCAACGGGGTTTGCCGAGCAGTACTTC.

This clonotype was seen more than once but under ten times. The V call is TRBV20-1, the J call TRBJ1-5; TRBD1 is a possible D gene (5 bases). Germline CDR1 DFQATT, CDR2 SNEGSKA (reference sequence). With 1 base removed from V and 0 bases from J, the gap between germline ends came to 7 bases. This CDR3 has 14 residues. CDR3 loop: CSARGGVSNQPQHF. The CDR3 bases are TGCAGTGCTAGAGGAGGGGTTAGCAATCAGCCCCAGCATTTT.

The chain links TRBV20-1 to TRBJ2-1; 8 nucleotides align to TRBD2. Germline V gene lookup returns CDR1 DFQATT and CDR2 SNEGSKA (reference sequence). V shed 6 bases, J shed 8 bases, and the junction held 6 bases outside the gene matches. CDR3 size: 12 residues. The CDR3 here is CSAYRGGDEQFF. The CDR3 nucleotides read TGCAGTGCGTATCGGGGGGGCGATGAGCAGTTCTTC.

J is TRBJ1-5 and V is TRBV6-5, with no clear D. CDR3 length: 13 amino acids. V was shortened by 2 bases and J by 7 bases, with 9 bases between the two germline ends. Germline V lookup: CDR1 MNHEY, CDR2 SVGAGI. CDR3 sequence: CASSYGEGQPQHF. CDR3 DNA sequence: TGTGCCAGCAGTTACGGAGAGGGACAGCCCCAGCATTTT.

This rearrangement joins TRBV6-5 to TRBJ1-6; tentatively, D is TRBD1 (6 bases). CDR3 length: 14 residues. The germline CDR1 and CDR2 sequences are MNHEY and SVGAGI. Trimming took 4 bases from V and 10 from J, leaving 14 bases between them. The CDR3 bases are TGTGCCAGCAGTTTCAGGGGAAGAGAATCACCCCTCCACTTT. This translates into CASSFRGRESPLHF.

For the CDR3, the DNA is TGTGCCAGCAGCTTCCAGACTAGCGGGGCGAGCTCCTACAATGAGCAGTTCTTC. Its translation: CASSFQTSGASSYNEQFF. The chain is built from TRBV4-2 and TRBJ2-1, with 11 bases that match TRBD2. V lost 5 bases, J lost 0 bases, and 9 bases stayed unmatched. Germline loops: CDR1 LGHNA, CDR2 YNFKEQ. This CDR3 comprises 18 residues.

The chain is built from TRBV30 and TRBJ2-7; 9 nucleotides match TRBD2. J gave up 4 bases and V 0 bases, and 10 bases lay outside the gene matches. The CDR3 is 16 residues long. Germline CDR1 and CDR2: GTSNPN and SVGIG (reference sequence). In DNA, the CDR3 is TGTGCCTGGAGTGTACGGGCGTCTAGCGGGGTATACGAGCAGTACTTC. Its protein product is CAWSVRASSGVYEQYF.

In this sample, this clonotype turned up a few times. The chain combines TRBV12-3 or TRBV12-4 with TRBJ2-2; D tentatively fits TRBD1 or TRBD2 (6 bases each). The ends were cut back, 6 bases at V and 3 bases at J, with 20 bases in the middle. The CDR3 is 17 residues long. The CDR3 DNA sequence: TGTGCCAGCAGCACTTCAGGGGTTGCGGGGTACACCGGGGAGCTGTTTTTT. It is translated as CASSTSGVAGYTGELFF.

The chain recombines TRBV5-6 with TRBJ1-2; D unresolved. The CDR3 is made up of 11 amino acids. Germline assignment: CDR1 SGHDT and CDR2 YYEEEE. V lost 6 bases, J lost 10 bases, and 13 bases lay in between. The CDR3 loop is CASMQAHVYTF. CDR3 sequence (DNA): TGTGCCAGCATGCAGGCCCACGTCTACACCTTC.

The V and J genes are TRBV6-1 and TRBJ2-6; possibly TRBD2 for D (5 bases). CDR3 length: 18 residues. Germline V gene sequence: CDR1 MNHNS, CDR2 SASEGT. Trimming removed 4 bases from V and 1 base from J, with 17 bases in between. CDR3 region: CASSVRERVLSGANVLTF. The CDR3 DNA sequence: TGTGCCAGCAGTGTACGGGAAAGGGTTTTGTCTGGGGCCAACGTCCTGACTTTC.

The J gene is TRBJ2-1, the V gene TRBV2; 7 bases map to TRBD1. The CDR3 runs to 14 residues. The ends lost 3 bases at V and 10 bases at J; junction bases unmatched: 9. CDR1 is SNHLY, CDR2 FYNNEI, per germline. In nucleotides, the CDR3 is TGTGCCAGCAGTGATCTTCGGGACAGTCAGGAGCAGTTCTTC. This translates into CASSDLRDSQEQFF. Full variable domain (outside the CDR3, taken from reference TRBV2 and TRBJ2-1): EPEVTQTPSHQVTQMGQEVILRCVPISNHLYFYWYRQILGQKVEFLVSFYNNEISEKSEIFDDQFSVERPDGSNFTLKIRSTKLEDSAMYFCASSDLRDSQEQFFGPGTRLTVL.

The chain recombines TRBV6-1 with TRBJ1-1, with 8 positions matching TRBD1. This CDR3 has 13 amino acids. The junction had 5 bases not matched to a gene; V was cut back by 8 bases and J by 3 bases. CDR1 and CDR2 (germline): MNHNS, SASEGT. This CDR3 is CASRSQGDTEAFF. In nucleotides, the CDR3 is TGTGCCAGCCGCTCACAGGGGGACACTGAAGCTTTCTTT.

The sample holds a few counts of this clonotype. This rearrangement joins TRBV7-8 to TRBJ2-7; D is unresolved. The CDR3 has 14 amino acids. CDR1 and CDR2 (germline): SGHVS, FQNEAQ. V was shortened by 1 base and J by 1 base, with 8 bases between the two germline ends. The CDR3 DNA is TGTGCCAGCAGCTTAGGCTCAGTTTCCTACGAGCAGTACTTC. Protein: CASSLGSVSYEQYF.

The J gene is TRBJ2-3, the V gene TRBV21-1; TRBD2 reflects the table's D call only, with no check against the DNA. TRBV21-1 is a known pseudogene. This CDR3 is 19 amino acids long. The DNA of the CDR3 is TGTGCCAGCAGCCCCAGAATTGGATTGGGACTAGAGATCACAGATACGCAGTATTTT. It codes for CASSPRIGLGLEITDTQYF.

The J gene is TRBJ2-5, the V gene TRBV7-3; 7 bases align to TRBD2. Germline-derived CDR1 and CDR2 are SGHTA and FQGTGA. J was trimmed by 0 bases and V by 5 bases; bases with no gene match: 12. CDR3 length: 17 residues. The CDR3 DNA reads TGTGCCAGCAGCCACGGGTTAGCGGGCCGGTACCAAGAGACCCAGTACTTC. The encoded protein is CASSHGLAGRYQETQYF.

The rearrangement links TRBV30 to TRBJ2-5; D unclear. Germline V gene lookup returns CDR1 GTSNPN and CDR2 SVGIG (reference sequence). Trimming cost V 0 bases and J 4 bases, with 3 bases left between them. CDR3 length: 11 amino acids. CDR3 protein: CAWSVGETQYF. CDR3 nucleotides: TGTGCCTGGAGTGTAGGAGAGACCCAGTACTTC.